These 5 T cell receptor beta chains share one sample of origin, sequenced in a study of CD8 T cells in Susac syndrome. RNA amounts of roughly 0.45 to 1 ug underwent reverse transcription with random hexamers. TCRdb re-derived calls from the immunoSEQ multiplex PCR reads in MiXCR, one entry per CDR3 protein. The data hold around 140,000 distinct CDR3 sequences, with around 86% observed a single time. Sequencing used CD8+ T cells from PBMCs. The receptors come from a human donor with multiple sclerosis.

The chain uses TRBV12-3 or TRBV12-4 and TRBJ2-2; D is possibly TRBD2 (6 bases). V was cut by 4 bases and J by 0 bases, with 9 bases left in between. The CDR3 has 15 amino acids. The CDR3 DNA reads TGTGCCAGCAGTTGGACTATCACGAACACCGGGGAGCTGTTTTTT. This gives the protein CASSWTITNTGELFF.

The rearrangement links TRBV29-1 to TRBJ1-2; TRBD1 is a possible D gene (5 bases). CDR3 length: 12 amino acids. V lost 4 bases, J lost 1 base, and 7 bases lay in between. Germline V gives CDR1 SQVTM, CDR2 ANQGSEA. The CDR3 sequence: CSVGGYNYGYTF. Written as DNA, the CDR3 is TGCAGCGTTGGGGGGTATAACTATGGCTACACCTTC.

A few counts support this clonotype. This chain links TRBV4-3 with TRBJ2-3, with TRBD2 as a possible D gene (6 bases). This CDR3 is built from 15 residues. The V end lost 0 bases, the J end lost 2 bases, and 9 bases lay between the germline ends. CDR1 and CDR2 from the germline V gene are LGHNA and YSLEER. The CDR3 DNA follows: TGCGCCAGCAGCCAAGATGCGGGGTCCACAGATACGCAGTATTTT. Translation gives CASSQDAGSTDTQYF.

The rearrangement uses TRBV7-6 and TRBJ2-7, with 8 positions matching TRBD1. Per germline, CDR1 SGHVS and CDR2 FNYEAQ. This CDR3 has 15 amino acids. The V gene end was trimmed by 5 bases and the J gene end by 5 bases; junction bases not matched to a gene: 11. The CDR3 DNA follows: TGTGCCAGCAGCCAATTGGGACAGGTCATAGACGAGCAGTACTTC. This codes for CASSQLGQVIDEQYF.

This sequence joins TRBV7-9 and TRBJ2-5, with D perhaps matching TRBD1 (6 bases). Trimming pared 0 bases from V and 3 bases from J, leaving 17 bases between. Germline loops: CDR1 SEHNR, CDR2 FQNEAQ (reference sequence). This CDR3 is built from 17 residues. DNA of the CDR3: TGTGCCAGCAGCTTAGCCCAGACAGGCCATCCGAAAGAGACCCAGTACTTC. This gives the protein CASSLAQTGHPKETQYF.